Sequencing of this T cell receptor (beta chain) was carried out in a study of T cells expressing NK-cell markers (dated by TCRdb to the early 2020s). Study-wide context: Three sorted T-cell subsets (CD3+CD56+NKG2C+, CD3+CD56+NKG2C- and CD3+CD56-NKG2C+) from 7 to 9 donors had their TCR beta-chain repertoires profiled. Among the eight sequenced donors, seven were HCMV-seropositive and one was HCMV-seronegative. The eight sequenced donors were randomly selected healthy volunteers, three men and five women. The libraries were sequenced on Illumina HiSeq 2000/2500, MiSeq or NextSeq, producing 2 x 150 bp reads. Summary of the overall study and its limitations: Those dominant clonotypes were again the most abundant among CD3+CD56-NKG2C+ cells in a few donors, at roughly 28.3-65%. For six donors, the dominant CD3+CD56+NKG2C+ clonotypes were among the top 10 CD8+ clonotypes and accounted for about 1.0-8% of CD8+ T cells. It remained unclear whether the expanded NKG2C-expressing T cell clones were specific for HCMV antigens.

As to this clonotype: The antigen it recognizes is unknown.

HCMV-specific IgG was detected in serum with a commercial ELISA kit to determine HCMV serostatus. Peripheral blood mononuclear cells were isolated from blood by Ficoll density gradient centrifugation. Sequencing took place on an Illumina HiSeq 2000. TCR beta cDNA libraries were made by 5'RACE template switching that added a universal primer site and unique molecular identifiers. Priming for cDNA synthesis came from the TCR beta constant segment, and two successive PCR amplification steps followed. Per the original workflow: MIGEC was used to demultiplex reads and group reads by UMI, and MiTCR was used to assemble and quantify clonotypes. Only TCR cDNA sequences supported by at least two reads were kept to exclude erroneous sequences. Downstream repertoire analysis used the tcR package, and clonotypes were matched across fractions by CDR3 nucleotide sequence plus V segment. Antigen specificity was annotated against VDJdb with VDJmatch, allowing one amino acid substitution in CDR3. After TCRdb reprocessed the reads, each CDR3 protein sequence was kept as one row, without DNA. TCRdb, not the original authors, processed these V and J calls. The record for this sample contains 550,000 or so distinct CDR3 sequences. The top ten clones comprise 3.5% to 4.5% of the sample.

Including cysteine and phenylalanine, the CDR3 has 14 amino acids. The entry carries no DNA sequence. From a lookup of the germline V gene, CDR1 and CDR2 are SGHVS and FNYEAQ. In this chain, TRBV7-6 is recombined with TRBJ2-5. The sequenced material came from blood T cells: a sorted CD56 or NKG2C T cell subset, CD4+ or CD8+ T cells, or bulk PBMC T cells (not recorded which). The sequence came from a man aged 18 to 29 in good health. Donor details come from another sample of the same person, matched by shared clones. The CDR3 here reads CASSGVGFQETQYF.